One sample yielded the 14 T cell receptor beta chains listed below, sequenced in a study of T cells expressing NK-cell markers. TCRdb re-called the 5' RACE reads; one entry per CDR3 protein, DNA not given. This repertoire includes more than 250,000 distinct CDR3 sequences. The sequenced sample consisted of blood T cells: a sorted CD56 or NKG2C T cell subset, CD4+ or CD8+ T cells, or bulk PBMC T cells (not recorded which). The receptors come from a man aged 18-30 years in good health.

This rearrangement joins TRBV5-6 to TRBJ2-3; without DNA, the TCRdb call of TRBD1 cannot be checked. The length of the CDR3 is 14 residues. CDR1 is SGHDT, CDR2 YYEEEE, per germline. CDR3 loop: CASSLGTLSRGQYF.

V is TRBV7-9 and J is TRBJ1-1; as DNA is missing, the TRBD1 call by TCRdb cannot be tested. Germline V gives CDR1 SEHNR, CDR2 FQNEAQ (reference sequence). The CDR3 has 14 amino acids. The CDR3 is CASTSLGLNTEAFF.

The chain links TRBV5-1 to TRBJ1-5. The CDR3 is made up of 14 amino acids. Germline assignment: CDR1 SGHRS and CDR2 YFSETQ. The CDR3 is CASSEGSQNQPQHF.

CDR3 in amino acids: CASSDMGQGNTGELFF. The V call is TRBV6-2 or TRBV6-3, the J call TRBJ2-2; checking the TCRdb D call of TRBD1 is not possible without DNA. The germline CDR1 and CDR2 sequences are MNHEY and SVGEGT. This CDR3 has 16 residues.

The V and J genes are TRBV15 and TRBJ2-1. The length of the CDR3 is 16 residues. Germline assignment: CDR1 LNHNV and CDR2 YYDKDF (reference sequence). CDR3: CATSRAGTRSYNEQFF.

The chain joins TRBV6-1 to TRBJ1-5. The germline V gene has CDR1 MNHNS and CDR2 SASEGT. The CDR3 contains 16 residues. Here the CDR3 reads CASSEAAGRNNQPQHF.

V is TRBV15 and J is TRBJ2-1; TCRdb reports TRBD1, a call that lacks DNA to check it against. Germline V gene data show CDR1 as LNHNV and CDR2 as YYDKDF (reference sequence). The CDR3 length is 14 residues. The CDR3 spells CATGGLSSYNEQFF. The complete variable domain, with remaining parts taken from reference TRBV15 and TRBJ2-1, reads DAMVIQNPRYQVTQFGKPVTLSCSQTLNHNVMYWYQQKSSQAPKLLFHYYDKDFNNEADTPDNFQSRRPNTSFCFLDIRSPGLGDTAMYLCATGGLSSYNEQFFGPGTRLTVL.

V gene TRBV10-2 combines with J gene TRBJ2-1. CDR1 is WSHSY and CDR2 is SAAADI in the germline V gene. This CDR3 has 15 residues. This CDR3 is CASSESGKSYNEQFF.

CDR3: CSVGRLAGNTDTQYF. The chain recombines TRBV29-1 with TRBJ2-3; TCRdb's D call of TRBD2 is untestable without DNA. The CDR3 is made up of 15 amino acids. Germline CDR1 and CDR2: SQVTM and ANQGSEA.

The chain is built from TRBV12-3 or TRBV12-4 and TRBJ2-7; the D call from TCRdb, TRBD1, cannot be confirmed without DNA. This CDR3 is 13 amino acids long. The CDR3 reads CASSLRGIWEQYF.

V and J are TRBV7-9 and TRBJ2-5. The CDR3 extends over 12 amino acids. Germline CDR1 reads SEHNR; CDR2 reads FQNEAQ (reference sequence). The CDR3: CASSQSVETQYF.

The chain is built from TRBV24-1 and TRBJ1-5; TCRdb's assignment of TRBD1 cannot be checked, as there is no DNA. Per germline, CDR1 KGHDR and CDR2 SFDVKD. There are 14 residues in the CDR3. This CDR3 is CATPGAGGNQPQHF.

This chain joins TRBV10-3 and TRBJ2-5; TCRdb gives TRBD2 as the D gene, but with no DNA this cannot be confirmed. The CDR3 loop spans 17 amino acids. The germline gives CDR1 ENHRY, CDR2 SYGVKD. CDR3 loop: CAISERGTSGMLETQYF.

The chain employs TRBV5-1 and TRBJ2-5; TCRdb lists TRBD1, though no DNA is available to test this call. CDR1 and CDR2 from the germline V gene are SGHRS and YFSETQ. The CDR3 is 11 residues long. The CDR3 is CASSLQGAKYF. Filled out from reference TRBV5-1 and TRBJ2-5, the complete variable domain reads KAGVTQTPRYLIKTRGQQVTLSCSPISGHRSVSWYQQTPGQGLQFLFEYFSETQRNKGNFPGRFSGRQFSNSRSEMNVSTLELGDSALYLCASSLQGAKYFGPGTRLLVL.